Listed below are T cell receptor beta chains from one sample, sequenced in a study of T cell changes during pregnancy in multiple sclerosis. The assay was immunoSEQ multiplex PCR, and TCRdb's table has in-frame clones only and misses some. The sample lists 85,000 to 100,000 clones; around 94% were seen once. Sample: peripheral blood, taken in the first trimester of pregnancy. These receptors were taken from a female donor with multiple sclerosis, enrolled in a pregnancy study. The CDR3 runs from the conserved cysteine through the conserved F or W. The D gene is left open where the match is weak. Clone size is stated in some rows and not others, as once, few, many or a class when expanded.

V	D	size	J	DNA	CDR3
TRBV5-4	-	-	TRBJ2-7	TGTGCCAGCAGCTTGGGTCTTCAGGTTACGCAGCAGTACTTC	CASSLGLQVTQQYF
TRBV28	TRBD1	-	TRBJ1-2	TGTGCCAGCAGTTGGACAGGGGGCGACTATGGCTACACCTTC	CASSWTGGDYGYTF
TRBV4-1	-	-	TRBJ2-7	TGCGCCAGCAGCCAGGTGACAGGAACCCCCCCCGACGAGCAGTACTTC	CASSQVTGTPPDEQYF
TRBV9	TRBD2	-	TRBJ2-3	TGTGCCAGCAGCGCTCGGACTAGCGGGAGTATGAATACGCAGTATTTT	CASSARTSGSMNTQYF
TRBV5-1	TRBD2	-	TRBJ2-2	TGCGCCAGCAGCTTGTCGCGGGAGACCAACACCGGGGAGCTGTTTTTT	CASSLSRETNTGELFF
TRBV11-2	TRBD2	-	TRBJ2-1	TGTGCCAGCAGTCCCCGCCCCGGGACTAGCGGTTACAATGAGCAGTTCTTC	CASSPRPGTSGYNEQFF
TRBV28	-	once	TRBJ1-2	TGTGCCAGCAGTTTATGGTCCCGCGGGGGCTACACCTTC	CASSLWSRGGYTF
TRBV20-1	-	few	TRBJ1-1	TGCAGTGCTAGGGCGAACACTGAAGCTTTCTTT	CSARANTEAFF
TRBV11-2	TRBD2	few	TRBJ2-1	TGTGCCAGCCTTGCTAGCGGGAGGGATGAGCAGTTCTTC	CASLASGRDEQFF
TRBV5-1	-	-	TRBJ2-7	TGCGCCAGCAGCCCCACAGGGATGGCCTCCTACGAGCAGTACTTC	CASSPTGMASYEQYF
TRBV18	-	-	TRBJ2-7	TGTGCCAGCTCAGCACAACAGGTTATATCCTACGAGCAGTACTTC	CASSAQQVISYEQYF
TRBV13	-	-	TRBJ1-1	TGTGCCAGCAGCTTGTCTGTGGCCATGAACACTGAAGCTTTCTTT	CASSLSVAMNTEAFF
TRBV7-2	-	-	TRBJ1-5	TGTGCCAGCAGCTTACGGGGGAATCAGCCCCAGCATTTT	CASSLRGNQPQHF
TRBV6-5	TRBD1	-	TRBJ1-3	TGTGCCAGCAGTTTACACCGACAGGGGGCTGGAAACACCATATATTTT	CASSLHRQGAGNTIYF
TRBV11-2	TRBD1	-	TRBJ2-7	TGTGCCAGCAGCGGACAGGGGAGGGAGCAGTACTTC	CASSGQGREQYF
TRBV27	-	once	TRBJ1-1	TGTGCCAGCTCTAAGCTAGGGGCTGAAGCTTTCTTT	CASSKLGAEAFF
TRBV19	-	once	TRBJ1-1	TGTGCCAGTAGTATTCAGAGGGTGAACACTGAAGCTTTCTTT	CASSIQRVNTEAFF
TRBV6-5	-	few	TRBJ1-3	TGTGCCAGCAGCCCGGACTTTGGGAGTGGAAACACCATATATTTT	CASSPDFGSGNTIYF
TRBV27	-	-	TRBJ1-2	TGTGCCAGCAGTTTATTATCGTCGGCGGCTAACTATGGCTACACCTTC	CASSLLSSAANYGYTF
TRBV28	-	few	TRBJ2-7	TGTGCCAGCTCCATTAGCGGTGCCTACGAGCAGTACTTC	CASSISGAYEQYF
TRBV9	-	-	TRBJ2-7	TGTGCCAGCAGCGTAGCCACTAGAAGCGAGCAGTACTTC	CASSVATRSEQYF
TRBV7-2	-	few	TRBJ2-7	TGTGCCAGCTCCTATGCCTACGAGCAGTACTTC	CASSYAYEQYF
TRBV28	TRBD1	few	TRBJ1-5	TGTGCCAGCAGTTTGACAGGGAGGTCCACACAGCCCCAGCATTTT	CASSLTGRSTQPQHF